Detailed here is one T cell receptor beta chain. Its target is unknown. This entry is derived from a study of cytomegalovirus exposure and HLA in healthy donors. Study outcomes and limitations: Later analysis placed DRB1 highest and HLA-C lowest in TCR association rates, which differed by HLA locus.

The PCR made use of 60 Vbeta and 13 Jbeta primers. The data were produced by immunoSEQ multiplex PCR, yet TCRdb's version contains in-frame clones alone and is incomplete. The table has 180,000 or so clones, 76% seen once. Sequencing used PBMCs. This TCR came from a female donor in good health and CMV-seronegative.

DNA of the CDR3: TGTGCCAGTAGTATTGGAAGTGCAGGGATCGGGGCCAACGTCCTGACTTTC. Encoded protein: CASSIGSAGIGANVLTF. V is TRBV19 and J is TRBJ2-6; D perhaps matches TRBD1 (5 bases). Germline assignment: CDR1 LNHDA and CDR2 SQIVND (reference sequence). Trimming removed 3 bases from V and 4 bases from J, with 16 bases in between. CDR3 length: 17 amino acids. The full variable domain, in which reference TRBV19 and TRBJ2-6 provide the parts outside the CDR3, is DGGITQSPKYLFRKEGQNVTLSCEQNLNHDAMYWYRQDPGQGLRLIYYSQIVNDFQKGDIAEGYSVSREKKESFPLTVTSAQKNPTAFYLCASSIGSAGIGANVLTFGAGSRLTVL.